This passage covers 8 T cell receptor beta chains from one sample sequenced in a study of PD-L1 blockade in urothelial cancer. Clones were read by immunoSEQ multiplex PCR, and TCRdb kept only the in-frame ones, dropping some. The table records approximately 32,000 clones, 80% to 90% of them present only once. The material sequenced was PBMCs, taken around atezolizumab (anti-PD-L1) treatment. These receptors came from a man aged 60 to 75 with urothelial cancer.

The chain links TRBV4-1 to TRBJ2-7; 9 bases agree with TRBD1. With V trimmed by 2 bases and J by 3 bases, 5 bases remained unmatched. The CDR3 runs to 15 residues. Germline V gene sequence: CDR1 MGHRA, CDR2 YSYEKL. CDR3: CASSQIPGQGYEQYF. DNA for the CDR3: TGCGCCAGCAGCCAAATACCGGGACAGGGCTACGAGCAGTACTTC.

This chain links TRBV4-1 with TRBJ1-4, with D possibly being TRBD1 (6 bases). The CDR3 is 14 residues long. Trimming left V 4 bases short and J 8 bases short, with 14 bases between. In germline, CDR1 is MGHRA, CDR2 YSYEKL. The CDR3 sequence is CASSRGQSVEKLFF. For the CDR3, the DNA is TGCGCCAGCAGCCGAGGACAGAGCGTCGAAAAACTGTTTTTT.

The chain combines TRBV30 with TRBJ1-2; D possibly corresponds to TRBD1 (5 bases). Germline loops: CDR1 GTSNPN, CDR2 SVGIG (reference sequence). V gave up 0 bases and J gave up 4 bases, with 18 bases separating them. There are 16 residues in the CDR3. The CDR3 protein is CAWSVVGGGLSYGYTF. Here the CDR3 DNA reads TGTGCCTGGAGTGTAGTCGGTGGGGGGTTGAGCTATGGCTACACCTTC.

V and J are TRBV4-3 and TRBJ1-1, with a weak D call TRBD1 (5 bases). Germline lookup yields CDR1 LGHNA and CDR2 YSLEER. V lost 1 base to trimming and J lost 3 bases, with 12 bases between them. The CDR3 covers 15 residues. The CDR3 DNA follows: TGCGCCAGCAGCCAAGCGCGACAGATGCACACTGAAGCTTTCTTT. Protein: CASSQARQMHTEAFF.

This clone has a handful of counts. The rearrangement links TRBV4-2 to TRBJ2-2; TRBD2 matches at 7 bases. V dropped 3 bases and J dropped 4; count of bases not matched to a gene: 2. Germline V gene lookup returns CDR1 LGHNA and CDR2 YNFKEQ. This CDR3 is built from 14 residues. The DNA for the CDR3 is TGTGCCAGCAGCCAGACGGGAGGCACCGGGGAGCTGTTTTTT. Translating it yields CASSQTGGTGELFF.

The chain recombines TRBV18 with TRBJ1-5; D remains ambiguous. The CDR3 sequence is 13 residues long. Germline lookup yields CDR1 KGHSH and CDR2 LQKENI. Trimming shortened V by 2 bases and J by 9 bases, and 11 bases separated the two germline ends. The CDR3 loop reads CASSPGQAGPQHF. The CDR3 bases are TGTGCCAGCTCACCAGGTCAAGCGGGGCCCCAGCATTTT.

The chain joins TRBV19 to TRBJ2-7; TRBD1 matches at 7 bases. The CDR3 contains 15 residues. V shed 3 bases, J shed 0 bases, and the junction held 5 bases outside the gene matches. The V gene's germline CDR1 is LNHDA and CDR2 SQIVND (reference sequence). Here the CDR3 reads CASSIFPGGSYEQYF. Here the CDR3 DNA reads TGTGCCAGTAGTATCTTCCCAGGGGGCTCCTACGAGCAGTACTTC.

V is TRBV30 and J is TRBJ2-2; the D gene is possibly TRBD1 (5 bases). V was trimmed by 2 bases and J by 4 bases, leaving 8 bases between them. Germline CDR1 reads GTSNPN; CDR2 reads SVGIG (reference sequence). The CDR3 has 13 amino acids. The CDR3 DNA reads as TGTGCCTGGAGTCCAGGGATCACCGGGGAGCTGTTTTTT. Translating it yields CAWSPGITGELFF.